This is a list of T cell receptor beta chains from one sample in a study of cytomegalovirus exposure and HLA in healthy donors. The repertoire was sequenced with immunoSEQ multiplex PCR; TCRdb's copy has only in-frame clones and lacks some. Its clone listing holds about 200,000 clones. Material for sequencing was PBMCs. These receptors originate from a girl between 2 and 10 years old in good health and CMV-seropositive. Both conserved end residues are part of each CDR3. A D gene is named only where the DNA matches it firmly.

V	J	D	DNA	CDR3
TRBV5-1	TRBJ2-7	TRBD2	TGCGCCAGCAGAAATAGCGGGAAAACCGACGAGCAGTACTTC	CASRNSGKTDEQYF
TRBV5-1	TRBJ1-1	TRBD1	TGCGCCAGCAGCCGCGGGACAGGAAACACTGAAGCTTTCTTT	CASSRGTGNTEAFF
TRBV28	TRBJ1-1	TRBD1	TGTGCCAGCAGTTCCTACAGGGGGCTTGCTGAAGCTTTCTTT	CASSSYRGLAEAFF
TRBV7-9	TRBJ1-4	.	TGTGCCAGCTCTGCGGGGGGAAGGGGTAATGAAAAACTGTTTTTT	CASSAGGRGNEKLFF
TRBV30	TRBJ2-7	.	TGTGCCTGGAGCGTTTGTTGGCGGAGGCCACCCTACGAGCAGTACTTC	CAWSVCWRRPPYEQYF
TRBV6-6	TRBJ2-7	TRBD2	TGTGCCAGCAGCACCGGGACTAGCGGAAATTACGAGCAGTACTTC	CASSTGTSGNYEQYF
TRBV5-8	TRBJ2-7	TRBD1	TGTGCCGGAGGAACAGGGGGCTCGGCCTACGAGCAGTACTTC	CAGGTGGSAYEQYF
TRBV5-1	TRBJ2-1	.	TGCGCCAGCAGCTTTTCCGGGAGTTCATATGAGCAGTTCTTC	CASSFSGSSYEQFF
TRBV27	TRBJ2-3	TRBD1	TGTGCCAGCAGTGCCGCCCTCAGGGGGATCCTTGATACGCAGTATTTT	CASSAALRGILDTQYF
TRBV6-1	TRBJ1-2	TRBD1	TGTGCCAGCACCGTGGACAGGGTCGGATGGGGCTACACCTTC	CASTVDRVGWGYTF
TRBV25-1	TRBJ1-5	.	TGTGCCAGCAGTGAAAAGGGGAATCAGCCCCAGCATTTT	CASSEKGNQPQHF
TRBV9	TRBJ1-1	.	TGTGCCAGCAGCGAACAGGTGAACATGAACACTGAAGCTTTCTTT	CASSEQVNMNTEAFF
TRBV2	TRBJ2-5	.	TGTGCCAGCAGTGAGAGGAACCAAGAGACCCAGTACTTC	CASSERNQETQYF
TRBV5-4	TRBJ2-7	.	TGTGCCAGCAGCTCTTCAAGAGCCGAGCAGTACTTC	CASSSSRAEQYF
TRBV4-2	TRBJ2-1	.	TGTGCCAGCAGCCAGGGCCGGGGTGGAGGGATGGACAATGAGCAGTTCTTC	CASSQGRGGGMDNEQFF
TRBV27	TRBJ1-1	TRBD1	TGTGCCAGCAGGCACCATGGACAGGGGGGGCGAGCTTTCTTT	CASRHHGQGGRAFF
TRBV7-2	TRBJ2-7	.	TGTGCCAGCAGTAAGGGGGGGAACGAGCAGTACTTC	CASSKGGNEQYF
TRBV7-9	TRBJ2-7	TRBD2	TGTGCCAGCAGCCAGACTAGCATCTACGAGCAGTACTTC	CASSQTSIYEQYF
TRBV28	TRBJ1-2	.	TGTGCCAGCAGTTTAAGGGCAGGGAGGCTCTATGGCTACACCTTC	CASSLRAGRLYGYTF
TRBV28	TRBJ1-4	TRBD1	TGTGCCAGCAGTTGGGGACAGGGGGCGCGAGGAACTAATGAAAAACTGTTTTTT	CASSWGQGARGTNEKLFF
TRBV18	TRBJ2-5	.	TGTGCCAGCTCACCACTTACGACAGGAGAGACCCAGTACTTC	CASSPLTTGETQYF
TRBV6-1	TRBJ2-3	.	TGTGCCAGCAGTGAAAATCCCGGGACTCGCCCGGCAGATACGCAGTATTTT	CASSENPGTRPADTQYF
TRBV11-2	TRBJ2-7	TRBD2	TGTGCCAGCAGCTTAGTTCGCGGGAGGAGCCTAGAGCAGTACTTC	CASSLVRGRSLEQYF
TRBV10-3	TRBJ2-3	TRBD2	TGTGCCATCAGTGAAGTGATTAGCGGGGACCACGCCGATACGCAGTATTTT	CAISEVISGDHADTQYF
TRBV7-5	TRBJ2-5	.	TGTGTCAGAAGCCTCTCGGCGGAGGACCCACAAGAGACCCAGTACTTC	CVRSLSAEDPQETQYF
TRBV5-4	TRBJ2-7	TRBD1	TGTGCCAGCAGCTTGGGACAGGGCTTGACCTACGAGCAGTACTTC	CASSLGQGLTYEQYF
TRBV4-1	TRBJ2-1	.	TGCGCCAGCACCAAGGACAGCAATGAGCAGTTCTTC	CASTKDSNEQFF
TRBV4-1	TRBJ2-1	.	TGCGCCAGCAGCCAGGAGCAGAGTCTTGCTTTGAGTAATGAGCAGTTCTTC	CASSQEQSLALSNEQFF
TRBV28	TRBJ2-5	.	TGTGCCAGCAGTCAGGACACCCTAGAGCAGTACTTC	CASSQDTLEQYF
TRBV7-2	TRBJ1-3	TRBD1	TGTGCCAGCAGCTTAGCTGGGACAGACTCTGGAAACACCATATATTTT	CASSLAGTDSGNTIYF
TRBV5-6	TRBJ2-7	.	TGTGCCAGCAGCTTGGGAAGGGTCAGCGCTGACTACGAGCAGTACTTC	CASSLGRVSADYEQYF
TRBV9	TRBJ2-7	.	TGTGCCAGCAGCCCCCTCGAGAGGGCCCCCTACGAGCAGTACTTC	CASSPLERAPYEQYF
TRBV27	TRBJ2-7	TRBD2	TGTGCCAGCAGTTCCCCTAGCGGGAGTCTCAACGAGCAGTACTTC	CASSSPSGSLNEQYF
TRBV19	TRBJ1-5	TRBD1	TGTGCCAGTAGTATAGGCAGTTCAGGGGGTCAGCCCCAGCATTTT	CASSIGSSGGQPQHF
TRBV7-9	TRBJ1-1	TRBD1	TGTGCCAGCAGCTTAGCTACAGGGGGCCTCACTGAAGCTTTCTTT	CASSLATGGLTEAFF
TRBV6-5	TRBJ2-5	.	TGTGCCAGCAGTTACGACGCTTCAGGGCCCCAAGAGACCCAGTACTTC	CASSYDASGPQETQYF
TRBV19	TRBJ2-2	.	TGTGCCAGTAGCGCGTTGACCGGGGAGCTGTTTTTT	CASSALTGELFF
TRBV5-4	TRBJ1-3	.	TGTGCCAGCAGCTACGAAAGCGGGGCTCGAGTCGGAAACACCATATATTTT	CASSYESGARVGNTIYF
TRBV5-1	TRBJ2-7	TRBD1	TGCGCCAGCAGCCGGGGCCCTGGACAGGTGAACTACGAGCAGTACTTC	CASSRGPGQVNYEQYF
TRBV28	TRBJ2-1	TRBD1	TGTGCCAGCAGTTACCGGACAGGGACCTACTACAATGAGCAGTTCTTC	CASSYRTGTYYNEQFF
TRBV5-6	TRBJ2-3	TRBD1	TGTGCCAGCAGCGGGACGACAGGGACACCCACAGATACGCAGTATTTT	CASSGTTGTPTDTQYF
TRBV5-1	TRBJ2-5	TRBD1	TGCGCCAGCAGGGAGGACAGGGAGACCCAGTACTTC	CASREDRETQYF